The following is a TCR beta chain sequence with its context. Its antigen is not yet known. No base quality values were provided; no much bigger clone lies one nucleotide off. What this sample's time point label stands for: week 23, last vaccination. Each vaccine dose, consisting of 300 ug of a 20-mer mutant IDH1 peptide in Montanide, was administered subcutaneously with topical imiquimod. Newly diagnosed WHO grade 3 or 4 IDH1-mutant astrocytomas showing loss of nuclear ATRX were present in the donors. The samples were drawn from NOA16, a multicentre, single-arm, open-label phase I trial in Germany that tested a mutant IDH1 peptide vaccine in humans for the first time. Genomic DNA for TCRB sequencing was extracted from EDTA blood using the DNeasy Blood and Tissue Kit. This sample is drawn from a study of a mutant IDH1 vaccine in newly diagnosed glioma (dated by TCRdb to 2020 to 2022). Describing the broader study: Across visits V03 through V10, patients got a total of eight vaccinations, given in weeks 1, 3, 5, 7, 11, 15, 19 and 23. Longitudinal TCRB deep sequencing was done for 25 treated patients, wherever samples were available for exploratory analyses. Before enrollment, patients had received standard therapy of radiotherapy alone, temozolomide alone, or radiochemotherapy with temozolomide; most received the combination. Of the approximately 30 treated patients, about 62% were male and approximately 40% were female, and the mean age was about 40 years. Vaccination was initiated 4-6 weeks after radiotherapy alone, or concurrently with temozolomide cycles in the chemotherapy-containing groups. Peripheral blood was collected at six visits: V03 (baseline), V05, V07, V10, V12 and V13.

The junction carries 9 bases between V and J, which are trimmed by 2 bases and 1 base respectively. Sequences MNHNS (CDR1) and SASEGT (CDR2) are obtained from the germline V gene. Inclusive of the bounding cysteine and phenylalanine, the CDR3 is 14 residues long. The sequence is cut down to CDR3 DNA, 42 bases in frame from base 1. The receptor library was made with the immunoSEQ multiplex PCR assay. Following the manufacturer's protocol, the hsTCRB Kit was used to amplify rearranged TCR beta chain sequences. Sequencing of TCRB libraries was carried out on an Illumina MiSeq. The study's own analysis went as follows. The kit vendor's proprietary platform handled demultiplexing, trimming and gene mapping. TCRdb provides this immuneACCESS table in a form limited to in-frame rearrangements. Some clones are lacking; in checked studies, under half of them reflect an unresolved V gene, and why the rest are absent is not known. The V and J calls and clone size come from that table; D and trimming were worked out from the DNA. Counted in this sample were about 33,000 clones; approximately 90% of them appeared once. Approximately 2.4% of the sample is held by the ten biggest clonotypes.

The full study reports these points: Changes in the top peripheral T cell clonotypes picked up by TCRB sequencing did not appear to be linked to pseudoprogression. Vaccine-induced immune responses across multiple MHC alleles were detected in 85% to 95% of patients. The authors stated that sample limitations prevented analyses of patient blood samples from being reproduced. Selection of PBMC samples for TCRB deep sequencing was based on availability.

Recombination linked TRBV6-1 to TRBJ2-7, with no D gene named confidently. This material consisted of PBMCs, taken from a glioma patient whose treatment included an IDH1 peptide vaccine. This TCR derives from a man between 35 and 55 years old with glioma. This receptor has the CDR3 CASSESPGSYEQYF. The nucleotides are TGTGCCAGCAGTGAATCTCCCGGATCCTACGAGCAGTACTTC.